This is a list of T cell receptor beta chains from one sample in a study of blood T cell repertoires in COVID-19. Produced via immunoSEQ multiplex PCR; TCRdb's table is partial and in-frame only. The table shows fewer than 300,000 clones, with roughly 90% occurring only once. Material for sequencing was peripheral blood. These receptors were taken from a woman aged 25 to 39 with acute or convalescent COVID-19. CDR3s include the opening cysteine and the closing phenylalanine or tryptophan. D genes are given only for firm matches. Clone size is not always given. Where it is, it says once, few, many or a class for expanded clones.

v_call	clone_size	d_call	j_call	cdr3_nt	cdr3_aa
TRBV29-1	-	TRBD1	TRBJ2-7	TGCAGCGTTGACGTAGGGACAGGGGTTCGCGAGCAGTACTTC	CSVDVGTGVREQYF
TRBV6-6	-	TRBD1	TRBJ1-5	TGTGCCAGCAGTTACGGAGGACAGGGGGAACAGCCCCAGCATTTT	CASSYGGQGEQPQHF
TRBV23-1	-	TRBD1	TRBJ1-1	TGCGCCAGCAGTCACCGACAGGGGAACACTGAAGCTTTCTTT	CASSHRQGNTEAFF
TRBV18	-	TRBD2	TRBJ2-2	TGTGCCAGCTCACCCTTTAGCGGGAGGGCCGAGAACACCGGGGAGCTGTTTTTT	CASSPFSGRAENTGELFF
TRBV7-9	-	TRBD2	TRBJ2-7	TGTGCCAGCAGCCCTCTAGCGGGAGTCGGGGAGCAGTACTTC	CASSPLAGVGEQYF
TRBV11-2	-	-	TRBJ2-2	TGTGCCAGCAGCCCCGGGGAGCGGTACACCGGGGAGCTGTTTTTT	CASSPGERYTGELFF
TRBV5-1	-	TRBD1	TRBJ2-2	TGCGCCAGCAGCCCCCGCCAGGGGGTCGGGGAGCTGTTTTTT	CASSPRQGVGELFF
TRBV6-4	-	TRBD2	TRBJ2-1	TGTGCCAGCAGTGTGCTAGCGGGAGGATCTCGGGATGAGCAGTTCTTC	CASSVLAGGSRDEQFF
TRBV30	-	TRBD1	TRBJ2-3	TGTGCCTGGAGGTCCGGACAGGGTCGTTCAGATACGCAGTATTTT	CAWRSGQGRSDTQYF
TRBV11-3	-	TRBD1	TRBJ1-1	TGTGCCAGCAGCTCCCGGACAGGGAGCACTGAAGCTTTCTTT	CASSSRTGSTEAFF
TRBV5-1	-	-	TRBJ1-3	TGCGCCAGCAGCTTGGACAAGAACTCTGGAAACACCATATATTTT	CASSLDKNSGNTIYF
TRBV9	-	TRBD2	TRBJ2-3	TGTGCCAGCAGCGTAGGAGCGGGAGGGCCAGCAGATACGCAGTATTTT	CASSVGAGGPADTQYF
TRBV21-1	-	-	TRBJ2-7	TGTGCCCCCGGGGCGGGAGGGCCGAGAGCCCACGAGCAGTACTTC	CAPGAGGPRAHEQYF
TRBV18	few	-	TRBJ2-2	TGTGCCAGCTCACCACAGAGGGTACCGACCGGGGAGCTGTTTTTT	CASSPQRVPTGELFF
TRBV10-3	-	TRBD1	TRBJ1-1	TGTGCCATCAGTGGAAGCGACAGGGATGAAGCTTTCTTT	CAISGSDRDEAFF
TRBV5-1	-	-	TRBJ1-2	TGCGCCAGCAGCTCGATCGACAGGTCCTATGGCTACACCTTC	CASSSIDRSYGYTF
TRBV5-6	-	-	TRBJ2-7	TGTGCCAGCAGCTTGCGAGCCGGAGTAGCCTACGAGCAGTACTTC	CASSLRAGVAYEQYF
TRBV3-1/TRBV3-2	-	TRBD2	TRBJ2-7	TGTGCCAGCAGCCAAGGGCTAGCGGGCTCCTACGAGCAGTACTTC	CASSQGLAGSYEQYF
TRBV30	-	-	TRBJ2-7	TGTGCCTGGATGGAACCGGGACTCTTCTACGAGCAGTACTTC	CAWMEPGLFYEQYF
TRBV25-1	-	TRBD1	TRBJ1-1	TGTGCCAGCAGTTCAAGGGGGACAGGGGAAACTGAAGCTTTCTTT	CASSSRGTGETEAFF
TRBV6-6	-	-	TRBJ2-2	TGTGCCAGCAGCTATCGTTCTGCAGGATACACCGGGGAGCTGTTTTTT	CASSYRSAGYTGELFF
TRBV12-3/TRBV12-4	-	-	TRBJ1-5	TGTGCCAGCAGTCCGACAGTCAATCAGCCCCAGCATTTT	CASSPTVNQPQHF
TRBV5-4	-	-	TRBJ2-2	TGTGCCAGCAGCTTGGCGCGGGGGCAGGAGGAGCTGTTTTTT	CASSLARGQEELFF
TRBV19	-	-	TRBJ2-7	TGTGCCAGTAGTACCGGGACACGATCCTACGAGCAGTACTTC	CASSTGTRSYEQYF
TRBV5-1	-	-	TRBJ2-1	TGCGCCAGCAGCTTGATTAGCTCAGAATACAATGAGCAGTTCTTC	CASSLISSEYNEQFF
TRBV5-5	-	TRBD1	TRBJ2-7	TGTGCCAGCAGCTGGACGACAGGGCCGACCTACGAGCAGTACTTC	CASSWTTGPTYEQYF
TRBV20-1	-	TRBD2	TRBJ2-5	TGCAGTGCTAGTGGGGAGGTTCGGGGAGGGGTCCAAGAGACCCAGTACTTC	CSASGEVRGGVQETQYF
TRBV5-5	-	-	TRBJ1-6	TGTGCCAGCAGCTTGTATGGGCAGATCCATAATTCACCCCTCCACTTT	CASSLYGQIHNSPLHF
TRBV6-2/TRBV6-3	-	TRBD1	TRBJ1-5	TGTGCCAGCAGTTACCCCGACAGGGCTCAGCCCCAGCATTTT	CASSYPDRAQPQHF
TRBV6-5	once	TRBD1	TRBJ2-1	TGTGCCAGCAGAAGGACAGGTTCTACCTACAATGAGCAGTTCTTC	CASRRTGSTYNEQFF
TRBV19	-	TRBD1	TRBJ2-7	TGTGCCAGTAGTCCGACAGGGATTTTCTACGAGCAGTACTTC	CASSPTGIFYEQYF
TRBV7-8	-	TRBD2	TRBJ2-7	TGTGCCAGCAGCTTAGGCAGCGGGAAAAGGTCCTACGAGCAGTACTTC	CASSLGSGKRSYEQYF
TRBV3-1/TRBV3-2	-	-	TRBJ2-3	TGTGCCAGCAGCTTAGGACTAACAGATACGCAGTATTTT	CASSLGLTDTQYF
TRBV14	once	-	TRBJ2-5	TGTGCCAGCAGCCACGGGACTCTGAGGGGAGAGACCCAGTACTTC	CASSHGTLRGETQYF
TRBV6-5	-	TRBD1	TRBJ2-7	TGTGCCAGCAGCATGACCGGGACAGGGGCCTACGAGCAGTACTTC	CASSMTGTGAYEQYF
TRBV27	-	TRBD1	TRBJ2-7	TGTGCCAGCAGCCCCCAGGGACAGGGGGATTACGAGCAGTACTTC	CASSPQGQGDYEQYF
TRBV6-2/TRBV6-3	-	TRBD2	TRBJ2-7	TGTGCCAGCAGTTACTCGTTAGCCGGGAGGAGCACCTACGAGCAGTACTTC	CASSYSLAGRSTYEQYF